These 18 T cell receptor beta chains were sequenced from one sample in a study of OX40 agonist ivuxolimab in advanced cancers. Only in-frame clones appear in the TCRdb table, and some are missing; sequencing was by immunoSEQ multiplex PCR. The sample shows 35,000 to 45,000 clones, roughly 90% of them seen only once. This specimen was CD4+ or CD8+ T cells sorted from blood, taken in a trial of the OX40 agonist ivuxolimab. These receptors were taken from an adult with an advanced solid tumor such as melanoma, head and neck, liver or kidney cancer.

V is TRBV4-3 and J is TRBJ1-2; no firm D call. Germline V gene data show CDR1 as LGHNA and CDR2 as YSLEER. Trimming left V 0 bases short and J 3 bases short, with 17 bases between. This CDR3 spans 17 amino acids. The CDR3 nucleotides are TGCGCCAGCAGCCAAGATCGGAAAGGGAAGGGAGACTATGGCTACACCTTC. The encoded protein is CASSQDRKGKGDYGYTF.

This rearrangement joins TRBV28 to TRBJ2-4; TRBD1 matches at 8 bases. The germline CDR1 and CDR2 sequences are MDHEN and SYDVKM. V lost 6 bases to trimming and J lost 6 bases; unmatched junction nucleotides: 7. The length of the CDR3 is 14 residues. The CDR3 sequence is CASREAGGGNIQYF. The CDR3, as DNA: TGTGCCAGCAGGGAGGCAGGGGGCGGAAACATTCAGTACTTC. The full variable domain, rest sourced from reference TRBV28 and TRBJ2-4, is DVKVTQSSRYLVKRTGEKVFLECVQDMDHENMFWYRQDPGLGLRLIYFSYDVKMKEKGDIPEGYSVSREKKERFSLILESASTNQTSMYLCASREAGGGNIQYFGAGTRLSVL.

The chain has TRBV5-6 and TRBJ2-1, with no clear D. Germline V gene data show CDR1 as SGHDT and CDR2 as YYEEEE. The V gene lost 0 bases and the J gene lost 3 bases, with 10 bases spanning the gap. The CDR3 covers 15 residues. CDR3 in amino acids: CASSLDSQIYNEQFF. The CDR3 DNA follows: TGTGCCAGCAGCTTGGACAGTCAGATCTACAATGAGCAGTTCTTC.

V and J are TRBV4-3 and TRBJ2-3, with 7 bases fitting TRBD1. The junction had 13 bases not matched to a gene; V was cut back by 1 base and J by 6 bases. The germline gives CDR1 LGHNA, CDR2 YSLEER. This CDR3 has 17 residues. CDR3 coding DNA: TGCGCCAGCAGCCAAGTTTGGGACAGCCTACCCCGGGATACGCAGTATTTT. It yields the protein CASSQVWDSLPRDTQYF.

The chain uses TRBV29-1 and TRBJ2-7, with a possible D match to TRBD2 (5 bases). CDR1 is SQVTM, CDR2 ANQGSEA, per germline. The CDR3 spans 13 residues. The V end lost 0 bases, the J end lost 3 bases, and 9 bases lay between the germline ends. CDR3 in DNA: TGCAGCGTTGAAGATAGGAGGAACTACGAGCAGTACTTC. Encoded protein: CSVEDRRNYEQYF.

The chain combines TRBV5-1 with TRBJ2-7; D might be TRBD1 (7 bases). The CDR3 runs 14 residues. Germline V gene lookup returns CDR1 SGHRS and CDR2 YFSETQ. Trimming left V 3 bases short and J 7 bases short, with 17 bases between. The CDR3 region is CASSSLGGAGEQYF. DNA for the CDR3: TGCGCCAGCAGCTCTCTAGGGGGCGCGGGGGAGCAGTACTTC.

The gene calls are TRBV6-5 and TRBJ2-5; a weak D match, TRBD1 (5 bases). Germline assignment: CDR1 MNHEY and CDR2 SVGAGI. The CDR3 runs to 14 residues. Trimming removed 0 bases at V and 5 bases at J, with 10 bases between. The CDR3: CASSYSSRAETQYF. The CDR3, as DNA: TGTGCCAGCAGTTACTCGAGCAGGGCCGAGACCCAGTACTTC.

The CDR3 nucleotides read TGCGCCAGCAGCCCCCCGGGCGTTACGTACAATGAGCAGTTCTTC. This encodes CASSPPGVTYNEQFF. This sequence joins TRBV4-3 and TRBJ2-1; no firm D call. Germline assignment: CDR1 LGHNA and CDR2 YSLEER. Deletions cut 4 bases from V and 4 bases from J, with 14 bases between. The CDR3 runs to 15 residues.

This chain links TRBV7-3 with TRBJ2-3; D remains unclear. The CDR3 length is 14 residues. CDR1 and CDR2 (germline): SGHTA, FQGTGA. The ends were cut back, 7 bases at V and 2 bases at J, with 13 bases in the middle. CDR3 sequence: CASITVLNTDTQYF. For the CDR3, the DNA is TGTGCCAGCATAACCGTCCTAAACACAGATACGCAGTATTTT.

CDR3 DNA: TGTGCCAGTAGCACAGCCGGATGGGCTCCCACAGATACGCAGTATTTT. Its translation is CASSTAGWAPTDTQYF. The chain carries TRBV19 and TRBJ2-3, with D unclear. The CDR3 consists of 16 residues. Trimming took 6 bases from V and 2 from J, leaving 18 bases between them. The germline gives CDR1 LNHDA, CDR2 SQIVND (reference sequence). The variable domain in full, completed from reference TRBV19 and TRBJ2-3, reads DGGITQSPKYLFRKEGQNVTLSCEQNLNHDAMYWYRQDPGQGLRLIYYSQIVNDFQKGDIAEGYSVSREKKESFPLTVTSAQKNPTAFYLCASSTAGWAPTDTQYFGPGTRLTVL.

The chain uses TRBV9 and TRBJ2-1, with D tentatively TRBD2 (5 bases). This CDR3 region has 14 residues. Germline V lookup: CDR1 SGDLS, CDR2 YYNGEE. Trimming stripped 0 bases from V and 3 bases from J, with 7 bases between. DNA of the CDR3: TGTGCCAGCAGCGTAGAAGGACTCTACAATGAGCAGTTCTTC. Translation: CASSVEGLYNEQFF. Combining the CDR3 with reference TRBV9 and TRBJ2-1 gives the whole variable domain DSGVTQTPKHLITATGQRVTLRCSPRSGDLSVYWYQQSLDQGLQFLIQYYNGEERAKGNILERFSAQQFPDLHSELNLSSLELGDSALYFCASSVEGLYNEQFFGPGTRLTVL.

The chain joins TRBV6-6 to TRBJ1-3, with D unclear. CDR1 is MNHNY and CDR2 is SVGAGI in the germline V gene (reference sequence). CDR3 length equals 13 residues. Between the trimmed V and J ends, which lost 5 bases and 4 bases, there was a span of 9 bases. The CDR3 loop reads CASSPSEGNTIYF. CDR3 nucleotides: TGTGCCAGCAGTCCCAGTGAAGGAAACACCATATATTTT.

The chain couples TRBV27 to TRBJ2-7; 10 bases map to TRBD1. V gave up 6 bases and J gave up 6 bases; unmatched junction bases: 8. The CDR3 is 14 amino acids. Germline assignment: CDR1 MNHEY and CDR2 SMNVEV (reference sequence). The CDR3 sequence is CASSLGTGEGEQYF. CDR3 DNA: TGTGCCAGCAGCCTCGGGACAGGGGAAGGCGAGCAGTACTTC.

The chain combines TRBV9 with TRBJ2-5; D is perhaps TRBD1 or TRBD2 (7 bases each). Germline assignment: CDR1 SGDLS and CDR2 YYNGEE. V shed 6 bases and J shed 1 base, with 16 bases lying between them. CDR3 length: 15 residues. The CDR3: CASTQGGILQETQYF. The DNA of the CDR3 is TGTGCCAGCACCCAGGGGGGGATCCTCCAAGAGACCCAGTACTTC.

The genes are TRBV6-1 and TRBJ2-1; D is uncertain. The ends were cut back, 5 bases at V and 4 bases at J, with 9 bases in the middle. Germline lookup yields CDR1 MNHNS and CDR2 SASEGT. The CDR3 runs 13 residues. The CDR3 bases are TGTGCCAGCAGTCCTTCTACATACAATGAGCAGTTCTTC. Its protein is CASSPSTYNEQFF.

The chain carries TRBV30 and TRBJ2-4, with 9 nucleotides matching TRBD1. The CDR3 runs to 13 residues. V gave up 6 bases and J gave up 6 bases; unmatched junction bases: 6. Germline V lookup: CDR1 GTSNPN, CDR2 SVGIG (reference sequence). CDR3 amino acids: CACTGQGGNIQYF. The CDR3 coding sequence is TGTGCCTGTACGGGACAGGGAGGAAACATTCAGTACTTC.

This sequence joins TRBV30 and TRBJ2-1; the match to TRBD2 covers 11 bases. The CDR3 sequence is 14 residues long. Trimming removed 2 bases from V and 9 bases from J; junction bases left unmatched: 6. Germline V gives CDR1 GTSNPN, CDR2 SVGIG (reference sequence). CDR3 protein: CAWSTGTSGSEQFF. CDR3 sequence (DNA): TGTGCCTGGAGTACAGGCACTAGCGGGAGTGAGCAGTTCTTC.

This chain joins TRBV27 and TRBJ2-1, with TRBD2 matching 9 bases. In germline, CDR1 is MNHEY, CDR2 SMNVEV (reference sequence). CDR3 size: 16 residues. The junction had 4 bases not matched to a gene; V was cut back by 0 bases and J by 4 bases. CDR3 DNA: TGTGCCAGCAGTTTATCTCCTAGCGGGGTATACAATGAGCAGTTCTTC. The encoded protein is CASSLSPSGVYNEQFF.